This TCR beta chain was documented in a study of cytomegalovirus exposure and HLA in healthy donors. Study-wide points: For most subjects, TCR beta sequences were reported to predict HLA-A and HLA-B alleles with accuracy.

Comments on this clone: Its antigen is not identified.

The CDR3 totals 12 residues. Germline V lookup: CDR1 SGHDT, CDR2 YYEEEE. Germline trimming cut 5 bases from V and 6 bases from J; bases unmatched to any gene: 3. Researchers ran the PCR with 60 Vbeta and 13 Jbeta primers. The repertoire was sequenced with immunoSEQ multiplex PCR; TCRdb's copy has only in-frame clones and lacks some. The data hold around 110,000 clones, with over 60% observed a single time. Material: PBMCs. The V and J genes are TRBV5-6 and TRBJ1-2, with 8 bases identical to TRBD1. This TCR came from a man aged 25-45 years in good health and CMV-seropositive. The CDR3 protein is CASRDRVHGYTF. In DNA form, the CDR3 reads TGTGCCAGCAGGGACAGGGTGCATGGCTACACCTTC.